This T cell receptor (beta chain) was sequenced during a study of PD-L1 blockade in urothelial cancer (dated by TCRdb to the late 2010s). Study-level background: All patients started therapy in about 2014 and received atezolizumab 1,200 mg intravenously every 3 weeks. Blood samples were analyzed at 3 weeks after treatment start (second dose) and at 6 weeks after treatment start. Fewer than ten patients reached durable clinical benefit, while some 21 patients did not. Whole exome sequencing and RNA sequencing of pretreatment tumors were performed alongside TCR sequencing in the same patients. Blood samples gave a median of about 140,000 T cells and some 83,000 unique TCRs, with a median clonality of about 0.078. TCR sequencing covered pretreatment tumor samples and matched, serially collected peripheral blood taken before and after atezolizumab treatment. Patients had an ECOG performance status of 0 or 1 and had received between 0 and 3 prior chemotherapy regimens. Under 30 patients had pretreatment blood TCR-seq, some 25 had at least one posttreatment blood collection, and some 25 had tumor TCR-seq. Progression-free survival longer than 6 months counted as durable clinical benefit, and TCR features were additionally tested against both progression-free and overall survival. The study, an exploratory multi-omic analysis, examined somatic, immune and clinical correlates of response to PD-L1 blockade with atezolizumab in urothelial cancer. About 90% of the roughly 29 patients were males with bladder-origin urothelial cancer, and 18 of 29 reported a prior smoking history.

The time point label on this specimen signifies: peripheral blood 6 weeks after treatment start. The cohort comprised 25 to 30 patients with locally advanced or metastatic urothelial carcinoma treated at Memorial Sloan Kettering on a trial protocol. Peripheral blood mononuclear cells were collected from each patient pretreatment and during treatment, giving between 1 and 8 total time points per patient. The Qiagen DNeasy Blood extraction kit was used to purify genomic DNA from total PBMCs and tumor samples. PBMCs were collected pretreatment and during treatment and were isolated and stored as previously described. Points the paper makes about the study in general: Among patients with durable benefit, tumor-associated TCR clones showed greater expansion in peripheral blood 3 weeks after treatment started (n of about 20, p = 0.022). A pretreatment peripheral blood TCR clonality below the median was linked to improved progression-free and overall survival. Because the sample size was small (n of about 31) and many of the analyses were exploratory, the results are meant to be hypothesis-generating.

As regards this clone: Its antigen remains unidentified. The sample holds no much larger clone one base away, and base qualities are not on file.

The CDR3 covers 19 residues, taking in both the cysteine and the phenylalanine. Only the CDR3 part of the read is kept: 57 bases, read in frame from the first base. The germline V gene specifies SGHAT as CDR1 and FQNNGV as CDR2. V lost 3 bases and J lost 4 bases, and the count of bases not matched to a germline gene is 18. To estimate absolute template abundance from read counts, synthetic TCR analog templates were spiked into each PCR. Using the immunoSEQ assay, TCRbeta CDR3 regions were amplified from genomic DNA with bias-controlled V and J gene primers. Sequencing of rearranged TCRbeta segments was done at approximately 20X coverage. Concerning the study's data processing: Clustering was used to correct sequencing errors, and CDR3s were annotated against IMGT so that V, D and J genes could be assigned. Out-of-frame and stop-codon sequences were excluded, and only productive TCRbeta rearrangements were used in downstream analyses. Clonality was computed as one minus Shannon entropy normalized by the log of the number of unique productive sequences. Clones differing between time points or between blood and tumor were identified using Fisher's exact test with Benjamini-Hochberg correction, with an adjusted p below 0.01 applied as the threshold. TCRdb took this table from immuneACCESS and kept in-frame rearrangements with V and J called. Such tables lack part of the clones; where checked against another copy, unresolved V genes explain under half of the gap, and the rest is unexplained. D and trimming come from the DNA, and the V and J calls and clone size come from that table. The sample yields around 110,000 clones; approximately 89% were counted once. Of the sample, around 4% is held by the ten largest clones.

This chain joins TRBV11-2 to TRBJ1-1; 9 of the junction bases match TRBD1. The receptor was isolated from a man between 60 and 75 years old with urothelial cancer. Specimen: PBMCs, collected around atezolizumab (anti-PD-L1) treatment. For the CDR3, the sequence is CASSFAQGTGIGSGTEAFF. The base sequence is TGTGCCAGCAGCTTCGCCCAAGGGACAGGGATCGGATCGGGCACTGAAGCTTTCTTT.